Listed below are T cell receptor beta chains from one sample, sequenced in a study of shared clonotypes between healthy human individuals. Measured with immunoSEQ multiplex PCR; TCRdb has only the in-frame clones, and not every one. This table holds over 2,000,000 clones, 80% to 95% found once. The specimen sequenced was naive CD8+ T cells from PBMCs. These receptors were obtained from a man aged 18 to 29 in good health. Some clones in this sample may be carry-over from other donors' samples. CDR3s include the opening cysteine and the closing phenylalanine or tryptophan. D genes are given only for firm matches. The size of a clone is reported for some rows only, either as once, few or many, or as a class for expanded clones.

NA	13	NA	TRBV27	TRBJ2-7	CASSLSSGYEQYF	TGTGCCAGCAGTTTAAGTTCAGGGTACGAGCAGTACTTC
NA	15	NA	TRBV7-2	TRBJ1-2	CASSSEARGGDGYTF	TGTGCCAGCAGCTCGGAGGCCAGGGGAGGCGATGGCTACACCTTC
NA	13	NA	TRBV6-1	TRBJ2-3	CASSFPGSHTQYF	TGTGCCAGCAGTTTTCCGGGGTCACATACGCAGTATTTT
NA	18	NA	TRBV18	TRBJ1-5	CASSPEFFGSNSNQPQHF	TGTGCCAGCTCACCGGAATTTTTCGGGTCTAATAGCAATCAGCCCCAGCATTTT
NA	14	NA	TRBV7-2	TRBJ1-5	CASSLEPGMQPQHF	TGTGCCAGCAGCTTAGAGCCAGGGATGCAGCCCCAGCATTTT
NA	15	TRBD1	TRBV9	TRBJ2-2	CASSVRQGAGGELFF	TGTGCCAGCAGCGTTCGACAGGGGGCTGGCGGGGAGCTGTTTTTT
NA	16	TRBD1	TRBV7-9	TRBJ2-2	CASSSRTGGNTGELFF	TGTGCCAGCAGCTCCCGGACAGGGGGGAACACCGGGGAGCTGTTTTTT
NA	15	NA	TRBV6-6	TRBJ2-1	CASSYWGQRYNEQFF	TGTGCCAGCAGTTATTGGGGACAAAGGTACAATGAGCAGTTCTTC
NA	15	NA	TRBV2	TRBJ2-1	CASIPSWGADNEQFF	TGTGCCAGCATTCCCTCGTGGGGCGCGGACAATGAGCAGTTCTTC
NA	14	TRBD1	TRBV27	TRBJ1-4	CASTLQGANEKLFF	TGTGCCAGCACCCTACAGGGGGCTAATGAAAAACTGTTTTTT
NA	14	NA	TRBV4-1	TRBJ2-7	CASSQGDGSYEQYF	TGCGCCAGCAGCCAAGGGGACGGTTCCTACGAGCAGTACTTC
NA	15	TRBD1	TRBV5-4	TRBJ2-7	CASSLLIDRVEEQYF	TGTGCCAGCAGCTTGTTGATTGACAGGGTCGAAGAGCAGTACTTC
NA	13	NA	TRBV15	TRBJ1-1	CATSLGRNTEAFF	TGTGCCACCAGCCTTGGACGGAACACTGAAGCTTTCTTT
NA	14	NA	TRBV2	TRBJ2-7	CASSEYEGSYEQYF	TGTGCCAGCAGTGAATACGAGGGCTCCTACGAGCAGTACTTC
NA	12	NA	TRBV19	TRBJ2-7	CASNGRPYEQYF	TGTGCCAGTAATGGAAGGCCCTACGAGCAGTACTTC
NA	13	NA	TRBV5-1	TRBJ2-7	CASSLVPLNEQYF	TGCGCCAGCAGTCTAGTCCCCCTTAACGAGCAGTACTTC
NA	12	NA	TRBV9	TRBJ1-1	CASSDGTPEAFF	TGTGCCAGCAGCGACGGGACCCCTGAAGCTTTCTTT
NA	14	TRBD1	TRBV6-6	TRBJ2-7	CASSARTGLGEQYF	TGTGCCAGCAGTGCCCGGACAGGGTTGGGCGAGCAGTACTTC
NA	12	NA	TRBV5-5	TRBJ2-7	CASSLGRNEQYF	TGTGCCAGCAGCTTGGGTCGGAACGAGCAGTACTTC
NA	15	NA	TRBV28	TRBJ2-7	CASSLSIGQRSEQYF	TGTGCCAGCAGTTTATCAATAGGACAGAGATCCGAGCAGTACTTC
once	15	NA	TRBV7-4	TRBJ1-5	CASSLLANTGQPQHF	TGTGCCAGCAGCTTACTGGCGAATACAGGTCAGCCCCAGCATTTT
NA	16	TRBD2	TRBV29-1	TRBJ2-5	CSVEDLLAGRGKTQYF	TGCAGCGTTGAAGATCTGCTAGCGGGCCGTGGGAAGACCCAGTACTTC
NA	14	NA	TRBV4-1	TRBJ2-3	CASSQPRDSDTQYF	TGCGCCAGCAGCCAACCCAGGGACTCCGATACGCAGTATTTT
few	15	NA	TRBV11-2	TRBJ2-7	CASSSTTVRGHEQYF	TGTGCCAGCAGCTCGACTACCGTCAGGGGCCACGAGCAGTACTTC
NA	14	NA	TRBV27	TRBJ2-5	CASSLLAGQETQYF	TGTGCCAGCAGTTTATTAGCAGGACAAGAGACCCAGTACTTC
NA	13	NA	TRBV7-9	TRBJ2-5	CASSPRYQETQYF	TGTGCCAGCAGCCCGCGGTACCAAGAGACCCAGTACTTC
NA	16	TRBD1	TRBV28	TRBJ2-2	CASSSGQGSDTGELFF	TGTGCCAGCAGTTCCGGACAGGGGTCGGACACCGGGGAGCTGTTTTTT
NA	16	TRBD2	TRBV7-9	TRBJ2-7	CASSLAGAGALYEQYF	TGTGCCAGCAGCTTAGCTGGAGCGGGAGCACTCTACGAGCAGTACTTC
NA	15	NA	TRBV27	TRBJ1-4	CASRSGSATNEKLFF	TGTGCCTCACGAAGTGGGAGTGCAACTAATGAAAAACTGTTTTTT
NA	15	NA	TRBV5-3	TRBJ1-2	CARSQECWQLRGYTF	TGTGCCAGAAGCCAAGAGTGTTGGCAGCTTCGCGGCTACACCTTC
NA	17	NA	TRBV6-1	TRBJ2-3	CASSEGAPGHRTDTQYF	TGTGCCAGCAGTGAAGGTGCCCCCGGACATCGTACAGATACGCAGTATTTT
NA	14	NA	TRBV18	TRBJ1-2	CASSRRSGIYGYTF	TGTGCCAGCTCCCGAAGGTCCGGGATCTATGGCTACACCTTC
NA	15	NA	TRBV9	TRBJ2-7	CASSVGLAGVLEQYF	TGTGCCAGCAGCGTAGGGCTAGCTGGGGTCTTGGAGCAGTACTTC
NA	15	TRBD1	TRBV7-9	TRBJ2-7	CASSHRDRDPGEQYF	TGTGCCAGCAGCCACCGGGACAGGGACCCTGGCGAGCAGTACTTC
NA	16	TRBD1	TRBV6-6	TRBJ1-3	CASSKREQGDGNTIYF	TGTGCCAGCAGTAAAAGGGAACAGGGGGACGGAAACACCATATATTTT
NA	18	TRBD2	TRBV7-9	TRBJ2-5	CASSLRTSGRAYQETQYF	TGTGCCAGCAGCTTAAGGACTAGCGGGAGGGCCTACCAAGAGACCCAGTACTTC
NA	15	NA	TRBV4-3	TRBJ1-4	CASSRSVEINEKLFF	TGCGCCAGCAGCCGTTCAGTAGAAATTAATGAAAAACTGTTTTTT
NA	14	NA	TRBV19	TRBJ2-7	CASKDETGIYEQYF	TGTGCCAGTAAGGACGAAACGGGGATCTACGAGCAGTACTTC
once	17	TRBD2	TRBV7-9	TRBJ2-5	CASSLAGLAGGMETQYF	TGTGCCAGCAGCTTAGCGGGACTAGCGGGAGGTATGGAGACCCAGTACTTC
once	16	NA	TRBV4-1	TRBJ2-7	CASSQEGPQGLYEQYF	TGCGCCAGCAGCCAAGAGGGGCCCCAGGGCTTATACGAGCAGTACTTC
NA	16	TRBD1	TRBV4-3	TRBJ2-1	CASSRLKGALDNEQFF	TGCGCCAGCAGCCGACTAAAGGGGGCACTTGACAATGAGCAGTTCTTC
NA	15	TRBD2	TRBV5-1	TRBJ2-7	CASSLTPGLAYEQYF	TGCGCCAGCAGCTTGACTCCGGGACTAGCCTACGAGCAGTACTTC
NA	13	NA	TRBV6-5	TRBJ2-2	CASSSGTPGELFF	TGTGCCAGCAGTTCCGGGACGCCCGGGGAGCTGTTTTTT
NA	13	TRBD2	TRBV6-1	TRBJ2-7	CASSVSGSYEQYF	TGTGCCAGCAGTGTTAGCGGGAGCTACGAGCAGTACTTC
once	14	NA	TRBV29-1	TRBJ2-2	CSVVVGVGTGELFF	TGCAGCGTTGTTGTCGGAGTGGGCACCGGGGAGCTGTTTTTT
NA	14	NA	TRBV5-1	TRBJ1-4	CASSGTGTNEKLFF	TGCGCCAGCAGTGGAACAGGGACGAATGAAAAACTGTTTTTT
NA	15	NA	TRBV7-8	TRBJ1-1	CASSQTWEPNTEAFF	TGTGCCAGCAGCCAGACTTGGGAGCCGAACACTGAAGCTTTCTTT
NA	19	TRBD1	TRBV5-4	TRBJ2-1	CASSFGRRDRGLGNNEQFF	TGTGCCAGCAGCTTCGGGCGGAGGGACAGGGGGCTTGGGAACAATGAGCAGTTCTTC
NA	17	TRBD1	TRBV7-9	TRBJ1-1	CASRGRDRPLGDTEAFF	TGTGCCAGCAGGGGAAGGGACAGGCCCCTGGGGGACACTGAAGCTTTCTTT
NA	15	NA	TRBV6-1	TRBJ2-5	CASSELTGVMETQYF	TGTGCCAGCAGTGAATTAACAGGAGTAATGGAGACCCAGTACTTC
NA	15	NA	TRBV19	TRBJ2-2	CASSNRALNTGELFF	TGTGCCAGTAGTAACAGGGCGTTGAACACCGGGGAGCTGTTTTTT
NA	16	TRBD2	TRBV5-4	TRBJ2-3	CASSPGTSGSPDTQYF	TGTGCCAGCAGTCCAGGGACTAGCGGGAGCCCGGATACGCAGTATTTT
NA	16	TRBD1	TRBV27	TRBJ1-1	CASRKRPQGANTEAFF	TGTGCCAGCAGAAAGAGACCGCAGGGGGCTAACACTGAAGCTTTCTTT
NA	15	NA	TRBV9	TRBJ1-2	CASSPRDGTVYGYTF	TGTGCCAGCAGCCCCCGGGACGGGACGGTCTATGGCTACACCTTC
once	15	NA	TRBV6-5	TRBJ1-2	CASSYHRAVESGYTF	TGTGCCAGCAGTTATCACAGGGCCGTAGAATCTGGCTACACCTTC